Presented here are 5 T cell receptor beta chains from one specimen sequenced in a study of cytomegalovirus exposure and HLA in healthy donors. Researchers ran the PCR with 60 Vbeta and 13 Jbeta primers. Data came from immunoSEQ multiplex PCR; TCRdb stores just in-frame clones and leaves some out. The data contain about 170,000 clones, 77% of them singletons. Sample: PBMCs. These receptors came from a woman younger than 45 in good health and CMV-seropositive.

The genes are TRBV19 and TRBJ2-3; TRBD2 matches at 7 bases. This CDR3 region has 15 residues. The germline CDR1 and CDR2 sequences are LNHDA and SQIVND (reference sequence). Trimming took 4 bases from V and 6 from J; bases not matched to a gene: 10. CDR3 sequence reads: CASSSASGWGDTQYF. In nucleotides, the CDR3 is TGTGCCAGTAGTAGTGCTAGCGGTTGGGGGGATACGCAGTATTTT.

This clone was observed once. This chain connects TRBV6-5 to TRBJ1-1; D may be TRBD1 (5 bases). This CDR3 region has 14 residues. The germline gives CDR1 MNHEY, CDR2 SVGAGI. Trimming pared 2 bases from V and 4 bases from J, leaving 11 bases between. The chain's CDR3 is CASSYRGGTTEAFF. The CDR3 nucleotides are TGTGCCAGCAGTTACCGGGGGGGTACCACTGAAGCTTTCTTT.

The rearrangement joins TRBV11-3 to TRBJ2-3; maybe TRBD2 (5 bases). Trimming left V 1 base short and J 6 bases short, with 8 bases between. From germline, CDR1 is SGHNT and CDR2 YENEEA. The CDR3 has 13 amino acids. This CDR3 is CASSLAGMDTQYF. The CDR3, as DNA: TGTGCCAGCAGCTTAGCGGGGATGGATACGCAGTATTTT.

This chain's CDR3 is CASISPVTSENRNEQFF. CDR3 nucleotides: TGTGCCAGCATCTCCCCTGTTACTAGCGAGAATAGGAATGAGCAGTTCTTC. This sequence joins TRBV27 and TRBJ2-1; 7 bases align to TRBD2. Per germline, CDR1 MNHEY and CDR2 SMNVEV (reference sequence). V gave up 7 bases and J gave up 7 bases; unmatched junction bases: 19. CDR3 length equals 17 residues.

V gene TRBV7-9 combines with J gene TRBJ1-4; 8 positions agree with TRBD1. Germline loops: CDR1 SEHNR, CDR2 FQNEAQ (reference sequence). Germline trimming cut 6 bases from V and 7 bases from J; bases unmatched to any gene: 7. The CDR3 has 14 amino acids. DNA for the CDR3: TGTGCCAGCAGTTACAGGGGGGGCGGTGAAAAACTGTTTTTT. It translates to CASSYRGGGEKLFF.